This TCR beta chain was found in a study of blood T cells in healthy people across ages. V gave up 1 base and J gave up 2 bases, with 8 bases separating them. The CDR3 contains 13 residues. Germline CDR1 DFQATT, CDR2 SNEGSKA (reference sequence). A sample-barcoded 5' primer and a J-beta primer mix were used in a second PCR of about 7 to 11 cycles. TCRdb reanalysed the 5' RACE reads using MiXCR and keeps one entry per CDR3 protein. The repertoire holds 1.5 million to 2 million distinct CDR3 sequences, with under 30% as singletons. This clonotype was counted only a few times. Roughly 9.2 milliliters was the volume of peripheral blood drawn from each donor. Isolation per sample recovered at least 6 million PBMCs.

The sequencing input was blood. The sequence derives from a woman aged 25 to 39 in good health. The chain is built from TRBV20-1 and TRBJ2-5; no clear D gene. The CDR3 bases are TGCAGTGCTAGAGGGATCGCTCAAGAGACCCAGTACTTC. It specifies CSARGIAQETQYF.